The entry below gives a single T cell receptor beta chain sequence along with its context. Its antigen is currently unknown. Clones were read by immunoSEQ multiplex PCR, and TCRdb kept only the in-frame ones, dropping some. The sample lists about 62,000 clones, 70% to 80% occurring once. The sample comes from a study of radiotherapy plus CTLA-4 blockade in lung cancer. Study details: Patients showed objective responses in about 18% of cases and disease control in roughly 31%.

Study-level findings and limits: Reported findings show early blood T cell clone dynamics, with interferon-beta, best predicted response. After radiotherapy and ipilimumab, tumor-derived clones expanded in peripheral blood.

The sample was peripheral blood, taken from a patient treated with radiotherapy plus ipilimumab. The receptor was derived from a human donor with non-small cell lung cancer who had a complete response to radiotherapy plus ipilimumab.

CDR3 residues: CASSVTGIYEQYV. CDR3 coding DNA: TGTGCCAGCAGTGTTACAGGGATCTACGAGCAGTACGTC. V usage is TRBV6-1 and J usage is TRBJ2-7; D may be TRBD1 (6 bases). This CDR3 contains 13 residues. V was trimmed by 4 bases and J by 3 bases, leaving 10 bases between them. Germline CDR1 and CDR2: MNHNS and SASEGT.